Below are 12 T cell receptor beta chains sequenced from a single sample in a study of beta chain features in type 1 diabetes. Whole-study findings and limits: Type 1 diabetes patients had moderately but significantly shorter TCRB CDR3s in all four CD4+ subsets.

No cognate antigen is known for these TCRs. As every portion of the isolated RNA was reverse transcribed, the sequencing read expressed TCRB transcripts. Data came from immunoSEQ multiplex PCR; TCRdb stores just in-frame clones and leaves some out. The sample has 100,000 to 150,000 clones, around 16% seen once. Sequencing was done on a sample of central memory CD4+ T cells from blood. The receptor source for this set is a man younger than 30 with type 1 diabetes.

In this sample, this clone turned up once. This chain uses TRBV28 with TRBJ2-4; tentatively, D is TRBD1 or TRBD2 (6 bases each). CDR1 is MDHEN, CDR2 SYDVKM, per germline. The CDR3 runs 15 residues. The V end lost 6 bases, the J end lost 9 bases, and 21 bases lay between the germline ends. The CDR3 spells CASSPPGALLIIQYF. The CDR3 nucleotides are TGTGCCAGCAGCCCTCCGGGGGCCCTATTGATCATTCAGTACTTC.

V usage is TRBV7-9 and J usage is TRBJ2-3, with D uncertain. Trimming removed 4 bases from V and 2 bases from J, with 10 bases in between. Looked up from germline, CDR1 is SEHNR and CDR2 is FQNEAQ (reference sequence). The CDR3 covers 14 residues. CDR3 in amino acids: CASSSGLHTDTQYF. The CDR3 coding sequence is TGTGCCAGCAGCTCCGGTCTGCACACAGATACGCAGTATTTT. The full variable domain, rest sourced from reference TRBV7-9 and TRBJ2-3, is DTGVSQNPRHKITKRGQNVTFRCDPISEHNRLYWYRQTLGQGPEFLTYFQNEAQLEKSRLLSDRFSAERPKGSFSTLEIQRTEQGDSAMYLCASSSGLHTDTQYFGPGTRLTVL.

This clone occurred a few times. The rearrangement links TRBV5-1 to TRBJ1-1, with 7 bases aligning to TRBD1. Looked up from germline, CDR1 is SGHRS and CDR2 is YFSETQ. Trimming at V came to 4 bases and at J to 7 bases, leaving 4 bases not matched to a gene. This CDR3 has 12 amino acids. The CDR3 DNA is TGCGCCAGCAGCGCCAACAGGGGTGAAGCTTTCTTT. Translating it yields CASSANRGEAFF.

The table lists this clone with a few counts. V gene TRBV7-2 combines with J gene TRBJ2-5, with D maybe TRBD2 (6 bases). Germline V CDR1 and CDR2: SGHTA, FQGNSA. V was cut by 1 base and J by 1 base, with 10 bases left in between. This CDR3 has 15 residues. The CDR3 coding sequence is TGTGCCAGCAGCTTAGGGGACTCCCTCCAAGAGACCCAGTACTTC. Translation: CASSLGDSLQETQYF.

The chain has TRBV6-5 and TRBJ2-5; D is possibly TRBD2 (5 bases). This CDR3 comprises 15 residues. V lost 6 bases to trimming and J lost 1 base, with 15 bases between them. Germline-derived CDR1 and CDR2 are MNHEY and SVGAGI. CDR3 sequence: CASSRSGNAQETQYF. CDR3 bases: TGTGCCAGCAGCCGCTCGGGGAACGCCCAAGAGACCCAGTACTTC.

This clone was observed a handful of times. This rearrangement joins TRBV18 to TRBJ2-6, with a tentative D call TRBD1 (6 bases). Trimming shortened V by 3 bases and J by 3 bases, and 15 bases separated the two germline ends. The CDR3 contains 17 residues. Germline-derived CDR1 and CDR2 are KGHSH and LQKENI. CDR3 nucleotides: TGTGCCAGCTCACCTCTTACTACAGGGAGTGGGGCCAACGTCCTGACTTTC. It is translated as CASSPLTTGSGANVLTF.

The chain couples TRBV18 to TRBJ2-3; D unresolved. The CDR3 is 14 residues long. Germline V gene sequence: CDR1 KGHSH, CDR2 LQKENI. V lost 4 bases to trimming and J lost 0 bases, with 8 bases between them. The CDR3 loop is CASSLLGSTDTQYF. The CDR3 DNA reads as TGTGCCAGCTCACTCCTTGGGAGCACAGATACGCAGTATTTT.

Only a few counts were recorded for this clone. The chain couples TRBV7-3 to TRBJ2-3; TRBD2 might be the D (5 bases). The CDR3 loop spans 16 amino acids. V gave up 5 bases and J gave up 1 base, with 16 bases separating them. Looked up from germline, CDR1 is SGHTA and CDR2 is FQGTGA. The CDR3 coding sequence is TGTGCCAGCAGCCCCGAGGGCAGGAGCGGCACAGATACGCAGTATTTT. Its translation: CASSPEGRSGTDTQYF.

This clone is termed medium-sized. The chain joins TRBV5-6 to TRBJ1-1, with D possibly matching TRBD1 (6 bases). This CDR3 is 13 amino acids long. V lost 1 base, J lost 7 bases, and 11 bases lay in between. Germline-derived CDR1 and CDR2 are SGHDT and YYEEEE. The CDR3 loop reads CASSLTTGIEAFF. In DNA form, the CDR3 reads TGTGCCAGCAGCTTGACCACAGGGATTGAAGCTTTCTTT.

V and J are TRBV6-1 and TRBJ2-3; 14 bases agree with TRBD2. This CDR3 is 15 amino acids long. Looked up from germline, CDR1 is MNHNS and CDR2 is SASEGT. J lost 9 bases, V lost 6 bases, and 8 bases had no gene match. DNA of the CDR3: TGTGCCAGCAGCGCCGGGACTAGCGGGGGCAAGACGCAGTATTTT. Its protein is CASSAGTSGGKTQYF.

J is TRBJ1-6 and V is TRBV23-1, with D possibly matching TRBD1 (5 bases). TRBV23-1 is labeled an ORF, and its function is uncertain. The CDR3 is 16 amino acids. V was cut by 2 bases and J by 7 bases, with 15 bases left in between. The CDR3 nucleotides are TGCGCCAGCAGTCAACCCACAGGTGGAGGAAATTCACCCCTCCACTTT. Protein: CASSQPTGGGNSPLHF.

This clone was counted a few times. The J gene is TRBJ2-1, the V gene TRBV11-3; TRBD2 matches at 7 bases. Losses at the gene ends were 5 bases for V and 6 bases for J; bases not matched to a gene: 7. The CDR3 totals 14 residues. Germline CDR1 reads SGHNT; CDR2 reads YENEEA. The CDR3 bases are TGTGCCAGCAGCACCGGGACGGGGGGCAATGAGCAGTTCTTC. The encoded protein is CASSTGTGGNEQFF.